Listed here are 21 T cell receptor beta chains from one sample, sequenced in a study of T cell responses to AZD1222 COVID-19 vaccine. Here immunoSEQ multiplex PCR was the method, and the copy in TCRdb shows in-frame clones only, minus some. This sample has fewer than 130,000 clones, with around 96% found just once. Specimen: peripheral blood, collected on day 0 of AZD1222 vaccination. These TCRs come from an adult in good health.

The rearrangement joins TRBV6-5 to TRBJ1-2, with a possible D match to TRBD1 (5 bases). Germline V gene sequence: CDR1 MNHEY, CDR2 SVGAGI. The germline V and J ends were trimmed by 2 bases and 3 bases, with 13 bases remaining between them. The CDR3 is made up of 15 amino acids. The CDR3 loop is CASSYTQGGDYGYTF. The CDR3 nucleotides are TGTGCCAGCAGTTACACCCAGGGCGGTGACTATGGCTACACCTTC.

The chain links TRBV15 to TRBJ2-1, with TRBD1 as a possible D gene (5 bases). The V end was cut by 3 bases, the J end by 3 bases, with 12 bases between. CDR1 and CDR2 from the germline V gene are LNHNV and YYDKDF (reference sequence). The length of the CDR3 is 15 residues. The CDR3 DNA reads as TGTGCCACCAGCAGGCCCCCCCAGGGCTACAATGAGCAGTTCTTC. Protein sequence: CATSRPPQGYNEQFF.

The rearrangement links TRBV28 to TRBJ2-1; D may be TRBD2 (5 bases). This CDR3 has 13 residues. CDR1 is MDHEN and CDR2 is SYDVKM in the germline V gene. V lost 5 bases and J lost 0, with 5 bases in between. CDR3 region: CASSRGSYNEQFF. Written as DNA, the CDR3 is TGTGCCAGCAGTCGGGGCTCCTACAATGAGCAGTTCTTC.

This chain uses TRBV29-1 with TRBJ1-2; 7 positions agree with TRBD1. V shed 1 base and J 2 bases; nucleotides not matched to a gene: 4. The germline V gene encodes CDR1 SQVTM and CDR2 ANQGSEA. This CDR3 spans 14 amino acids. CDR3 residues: CSVEAPDRNYGYTF. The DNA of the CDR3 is TGCAGCGTTGAAGCCCCGGACAGGAACTATGGCTACACCTTC.

Written as DNA, the CDR3 is TGCGCCAGCAGCTTGGAGAGCTCCTATAATTCACCCCTCCACTTT. This codes for CASSLESSYNSPLHF. J is TRBJ1-6 and V is TRBV5-1; D remains ambiguous. The CDR3 has 15 residues. Looked up from germline, CDR1 is SGHRS and CDR2 is YFSETQ. V was trimmed by 0 bases and J by 0 bases, leaving 4 bases between them.

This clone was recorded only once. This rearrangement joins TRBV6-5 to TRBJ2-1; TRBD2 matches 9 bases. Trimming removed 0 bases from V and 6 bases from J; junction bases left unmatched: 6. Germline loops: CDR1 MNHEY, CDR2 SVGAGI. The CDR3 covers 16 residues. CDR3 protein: CASSYSPLAGINEQFF. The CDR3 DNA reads TGTGCCAGCAGTTACTCGCCCCTAGCGGGGATCAATGAGCAGTTCTTC.

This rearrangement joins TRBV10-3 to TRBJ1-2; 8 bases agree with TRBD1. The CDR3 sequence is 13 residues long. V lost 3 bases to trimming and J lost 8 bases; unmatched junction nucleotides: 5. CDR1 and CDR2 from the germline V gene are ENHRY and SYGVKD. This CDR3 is CAISDQTGEGYTF. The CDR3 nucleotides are TGTGCCATCAGTGATCAGACAGGGGAAGGCTACACCTTC.

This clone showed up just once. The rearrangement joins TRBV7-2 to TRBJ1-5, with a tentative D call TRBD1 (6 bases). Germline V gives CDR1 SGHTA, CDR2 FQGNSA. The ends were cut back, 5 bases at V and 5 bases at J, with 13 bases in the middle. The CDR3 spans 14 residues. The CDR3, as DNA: TGTGCCAGCAGCCTGGGGGCAGGGGATCAGCCCCAGCATTTT. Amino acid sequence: CASSLGAGDQPQHF.

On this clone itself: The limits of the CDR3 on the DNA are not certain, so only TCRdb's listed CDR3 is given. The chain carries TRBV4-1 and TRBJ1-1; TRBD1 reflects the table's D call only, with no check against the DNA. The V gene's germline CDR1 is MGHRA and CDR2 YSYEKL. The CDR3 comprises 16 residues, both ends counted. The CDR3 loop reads CASSQVFWQENTEAFF.

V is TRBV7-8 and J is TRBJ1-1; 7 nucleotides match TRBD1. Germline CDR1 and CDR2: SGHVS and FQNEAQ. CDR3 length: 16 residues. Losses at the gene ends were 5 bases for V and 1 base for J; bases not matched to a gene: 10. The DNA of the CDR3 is TGTGCCAGCAGCCCAAACAGGGGCGAGAAGAACACTGAAGCTTTCTTT. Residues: CASSPNRGEKNTEAFF.

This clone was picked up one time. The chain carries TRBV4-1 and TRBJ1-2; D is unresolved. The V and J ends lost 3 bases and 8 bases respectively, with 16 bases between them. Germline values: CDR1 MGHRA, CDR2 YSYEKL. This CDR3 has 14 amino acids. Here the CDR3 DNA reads TGCGCCAGCAGCCAGGCCTTGTCCGCGTCGGGCTACACCTTC. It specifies CASSQALSASGYTF.

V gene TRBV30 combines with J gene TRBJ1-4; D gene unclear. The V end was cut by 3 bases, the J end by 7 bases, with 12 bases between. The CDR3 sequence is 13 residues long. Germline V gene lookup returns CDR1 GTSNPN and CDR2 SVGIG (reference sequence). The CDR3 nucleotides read TGTGCCTGGAGCCTGTCGCTGGGTGAAAAACTGTTTTTT. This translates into CAWSLSLGEKLFF.

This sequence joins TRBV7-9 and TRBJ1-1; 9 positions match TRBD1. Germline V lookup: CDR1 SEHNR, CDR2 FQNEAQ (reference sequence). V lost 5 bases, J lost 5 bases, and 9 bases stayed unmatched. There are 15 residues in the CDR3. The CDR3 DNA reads TGTGCCAGCAGCCCTCGGGACAGGGTAAGGACTGAAGCTTTCTTT. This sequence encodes CASSPRDRVRTEAFF.

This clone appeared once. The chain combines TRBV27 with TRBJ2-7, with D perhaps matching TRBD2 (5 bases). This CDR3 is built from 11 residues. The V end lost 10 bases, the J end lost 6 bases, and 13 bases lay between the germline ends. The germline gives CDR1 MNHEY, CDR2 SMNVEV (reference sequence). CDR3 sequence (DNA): TGTGCCACCGGACCTCGGGGCGAGCAGTACTTC. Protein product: CATGPRGEQYF.

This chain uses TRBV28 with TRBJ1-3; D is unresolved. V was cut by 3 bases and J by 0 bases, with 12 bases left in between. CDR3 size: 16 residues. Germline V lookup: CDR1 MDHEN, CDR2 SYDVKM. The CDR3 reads CASSFASISSGNTIYF. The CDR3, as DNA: TGTGCCAGCAGTTTCGCCTCCATAAGCTCTGGAAACACCATATATTTT.

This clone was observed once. The CDR3 DNA follows: TGTGCCAGCAGCTCCGGGCCCCGGGGGACTGAAGCTTTCTTT. This gives the protein CASSSGPRGTEAFF. V and J are TRBV7-3 and TRBJ1-1, with a possible D match to TRBD1 (5 bases). CDR1 is SGHTA, CDR2 FQGTGA, per germline. CDR3 size: 14 residues. The V gene lost 4 bases and the J gene lost 5 bases, with 14 bases spanning the gap.

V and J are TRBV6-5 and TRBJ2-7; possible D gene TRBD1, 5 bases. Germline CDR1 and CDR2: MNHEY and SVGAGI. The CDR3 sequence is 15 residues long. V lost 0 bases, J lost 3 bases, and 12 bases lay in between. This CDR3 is CASSYSITQGYEQYF. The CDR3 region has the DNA TGTGCCAGCAGTTACTCGATAACCCAGGGCTACGAGCAGTACTTC.

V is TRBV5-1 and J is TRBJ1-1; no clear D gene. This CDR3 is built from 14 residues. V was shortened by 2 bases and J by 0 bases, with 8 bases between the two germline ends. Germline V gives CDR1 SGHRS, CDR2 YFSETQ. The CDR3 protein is CASSLTTLNTEAFF. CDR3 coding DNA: TGCGCCAGCAGCTTAACGACACTGAACACTGAAGCTTTCTTT.

The CDR3 loop reads CASSGTSYGYTF. CDR3 nucleotide sequence: TGTGCCAGCTCCGGGACATCCTATGGCTACACCTTC. The gene calls are TRBV2 and TRBJ1-2; a possible D gene is TRBD1 (6 bases). Trimming shortened V by 8 bases and J by 4 bases, and 11 bases separated the two germline ends. Germline V gene lookup returns CDR1 SNHLY and CDR2 FYNNEI. This CDR3 region has 12 residues.

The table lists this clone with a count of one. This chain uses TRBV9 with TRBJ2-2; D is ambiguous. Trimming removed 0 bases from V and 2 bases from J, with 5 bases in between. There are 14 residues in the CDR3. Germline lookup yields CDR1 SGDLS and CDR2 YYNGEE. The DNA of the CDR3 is TGTGCCAGCAGCGTAGTCAGTAACACCGGGGAGCTGTTTTTT. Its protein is CASSVVSNTGELFF.

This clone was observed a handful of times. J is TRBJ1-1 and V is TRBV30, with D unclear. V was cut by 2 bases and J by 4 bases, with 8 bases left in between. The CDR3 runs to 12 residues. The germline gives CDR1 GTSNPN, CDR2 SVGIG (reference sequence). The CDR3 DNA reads TGTGCCTGGAGTAACAGTGTCACTGAAGCTTTCTTT. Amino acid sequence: CAWSNSVTEAFF.